This TCR beta chain was captured in a study of prognosis after radiotherapy for stage I lung cancer. This clonotype showed up many times. The germline V gene has CDR1 LNHDA and CDR2 SQIVND (reference sequence). V shed 10 bases and J shed 8 bases, with 17 bases lying between them. The CDR3 is made up of 13 amino acids. Two-round multiplex PCR, the amplification method, yielded TCR beta CDR3 from genomic DNA. First-round PCR employed TRBV- and TRBJ-specific primers for each gene. TCRdb fed the multiplex PCR reads into MiXCR, producing one record per CDR3 protein. The sample shows about 36,000 distinct CDR3 sequences, around 30% of them seen only once.

This clonotype was sampled from a donor over 45 with non-small cell lung cancer. V gene TRBV19 combines with J gene TRBJ1-4; tentative D call: TRBD1 (5 bases). The input for sequencing was PBMCs, taken before or after stereotactic body radiation therapy (not recorded which). The CDR3 DNA follows: TGTGCCACCATGGGCAGGGAAGAGGAAAAACTGTTTTTT. This translates into CATMGREEEKLFF.